The subject of this entry is one T cell receptor beta chain. At one end, the junction sequence differs from germline, possibly due to a read error. The CDR3 has 16 amino acids. The germline V gene encodes CDR1 SSHAT and CDR2 FNYEAQ (reference sequence). This table comes from immunoSEQ multiplex PCR, and its TCRdb copy is limited to in-frame clones, with some not included. Of 60,000 to 75,000 clones listed, 90% to 95% are singletons. The chain couples TRBV7-7 to TRBJ2-5, with D maybe TRBD1 (6 bases). This clonotype was sampled from a middle-aged man with rheumatoid arthritis. Sequenced: PBMCs. CDR3 DNA sequence: TGTGCTAGCAGCCCTCGGTGGCAGGGGCACCAAGAGACCCAGTACTTC. Protein product: CASSPRWQGHQETQYF.